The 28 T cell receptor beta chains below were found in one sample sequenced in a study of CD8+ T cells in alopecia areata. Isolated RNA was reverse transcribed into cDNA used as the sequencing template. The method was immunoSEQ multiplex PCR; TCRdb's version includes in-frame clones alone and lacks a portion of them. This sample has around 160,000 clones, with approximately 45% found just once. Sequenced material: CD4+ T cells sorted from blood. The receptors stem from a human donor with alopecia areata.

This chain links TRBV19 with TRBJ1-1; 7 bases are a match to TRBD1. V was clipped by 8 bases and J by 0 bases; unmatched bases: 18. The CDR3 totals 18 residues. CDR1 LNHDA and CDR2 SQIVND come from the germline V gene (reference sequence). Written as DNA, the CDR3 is TGTGCCAGTCGACAGGGATCCGACATTGGAGACATGAACACTGAAGCTTTCTTT. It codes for CASRQGSDIGDMNTEAFF.

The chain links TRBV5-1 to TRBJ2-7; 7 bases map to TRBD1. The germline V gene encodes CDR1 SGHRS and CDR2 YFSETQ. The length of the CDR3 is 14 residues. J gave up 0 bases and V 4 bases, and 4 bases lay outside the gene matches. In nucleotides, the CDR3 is TGCGCCAGCAGCAAAAGGACAGGCTCCTACGAGCAGTACTTC. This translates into CASSKRTGSYEQYF.

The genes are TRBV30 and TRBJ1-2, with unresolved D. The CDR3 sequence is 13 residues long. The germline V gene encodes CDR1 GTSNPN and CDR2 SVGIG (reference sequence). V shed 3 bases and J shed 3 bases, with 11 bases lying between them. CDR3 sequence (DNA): TGTGCCTGGAGCCAGAGAGGAGACTATGGCTACACCTTC. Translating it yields CAWSQRGDYGYTF.

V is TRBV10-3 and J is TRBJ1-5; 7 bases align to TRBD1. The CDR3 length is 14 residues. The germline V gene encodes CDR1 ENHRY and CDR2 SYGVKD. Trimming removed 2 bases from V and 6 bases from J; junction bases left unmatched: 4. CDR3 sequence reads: CAISEGTVLQPQHF. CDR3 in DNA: TGTGCCATCAGTGAGGGGACAGTTCTTCAGCCCCAGCATTTT.

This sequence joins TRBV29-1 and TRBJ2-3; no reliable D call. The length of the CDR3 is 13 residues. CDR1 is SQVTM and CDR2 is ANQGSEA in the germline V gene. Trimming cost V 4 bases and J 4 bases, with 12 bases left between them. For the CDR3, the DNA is TGCAGCGTTGTTGGCAGGACGTCAGATACGCAGTATTTT. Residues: CSVVGRTSDTQYF.

CDR3 DNA sequence: TGCATCATAGGGACACAAATTAACACAGATACGCAGTATTTT. The encoded protein is CIIGTQINTDTQYF. The chain carries TRBV29-1 and TRBJ2-3; weak D call: TRBD1 (6 bases). CDR3 size: 14 residues. CDR1 SQVTM and CDR2 ANQGSEA come from the germline V gene.

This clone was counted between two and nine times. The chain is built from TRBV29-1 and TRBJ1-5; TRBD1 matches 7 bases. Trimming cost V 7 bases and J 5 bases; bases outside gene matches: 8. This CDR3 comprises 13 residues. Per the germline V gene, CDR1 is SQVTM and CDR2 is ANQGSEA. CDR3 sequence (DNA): TGCAGCGCAGCACAGGGGAGGGATCAGCCCCAGCATTTT. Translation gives CSAAQGRDQPQHF.

CDR3 sequence reads: CAISGQGNGNTIYF. For the CDR3, the DNA is TGTGCCATCAGTGGACAGGGAAACGGAAACACCATATATTTT. The rearrangement links TRBV10-3 to TRBJ1-3; 7 nucleotides align to TRBD1. With V trimmed by 4 bases and J by 4 bases, 4 bases remained unmatched. The germline CDR1 and CDR2 sequences are ENHRY and SYGVKD. The CDR3 is 14 amino acids.

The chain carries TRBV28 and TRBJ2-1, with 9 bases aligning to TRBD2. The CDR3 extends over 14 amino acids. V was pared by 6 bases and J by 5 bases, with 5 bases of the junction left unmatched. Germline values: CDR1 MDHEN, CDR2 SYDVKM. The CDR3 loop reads CASSPSGRNNEQFF. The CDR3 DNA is TGTGCCAGCAGCCCGAGCGGGAGGAACAATGAGCAGTTCTTC.

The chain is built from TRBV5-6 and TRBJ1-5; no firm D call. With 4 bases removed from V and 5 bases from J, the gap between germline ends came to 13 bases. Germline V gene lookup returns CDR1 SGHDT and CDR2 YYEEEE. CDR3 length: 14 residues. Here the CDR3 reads CASSRTEADQPQHF. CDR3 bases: TGTGCCAGCAGCAGAACAGAAGCAGATCAGCCCCAGCATTTT.

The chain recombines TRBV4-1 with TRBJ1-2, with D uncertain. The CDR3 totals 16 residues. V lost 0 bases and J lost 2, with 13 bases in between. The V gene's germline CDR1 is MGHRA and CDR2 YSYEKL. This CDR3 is CASSQELWVSNYGYTF. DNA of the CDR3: TGCGCCAGCAGCCAAGAGTTATGGGTTTCCAACTATGGCTACACCTTC.

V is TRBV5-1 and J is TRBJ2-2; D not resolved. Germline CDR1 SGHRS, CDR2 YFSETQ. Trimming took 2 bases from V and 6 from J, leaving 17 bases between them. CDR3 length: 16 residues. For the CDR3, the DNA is TGCGCCAGCAGCTTTAGACCGATCCCGCCCCCCGGGGAGCTGTTTTTT. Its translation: CASSFRPIPPPGELFF.

The CDR3 bases are TGCGCCAGCAGCTTGGTGGCTAGCGGGAGAAGGCAAGATACGCAGTATTTT. Protein product: CASSLVASGRRQDTQYF. This chain connects TRBV5-1 to TRBJ2-3; 10 bases align to TRBD2. The CDR3 is 17 amino acids. The J segment lost 5 bases and the V segment lost 0 bases, leaving 9 bases of the junction unmatched. CDR1 and CDR2 (germline): SGHRS, YFSETQ.

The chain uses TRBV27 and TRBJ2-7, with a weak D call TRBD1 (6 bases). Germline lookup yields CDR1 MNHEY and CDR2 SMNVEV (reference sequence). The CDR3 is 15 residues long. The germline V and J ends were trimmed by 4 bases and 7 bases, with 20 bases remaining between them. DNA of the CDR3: TGTGCCAGCAGTTCCGGACAGAGGAGTTACGTTGAGCAGTACTTC. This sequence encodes CASSSGQRSYVEQYF.

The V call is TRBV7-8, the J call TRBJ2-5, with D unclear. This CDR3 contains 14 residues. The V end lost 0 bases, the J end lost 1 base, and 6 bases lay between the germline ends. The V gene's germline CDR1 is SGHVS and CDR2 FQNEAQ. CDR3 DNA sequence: TGTGCCAGCAGCTTAGCGGCCAGCCAAGAGACCCAGTACTTC. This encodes CASSLAASQETQYF.

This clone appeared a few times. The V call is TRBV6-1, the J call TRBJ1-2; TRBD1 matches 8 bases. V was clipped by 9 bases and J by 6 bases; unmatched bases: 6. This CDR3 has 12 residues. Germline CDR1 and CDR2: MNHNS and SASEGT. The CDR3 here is CARGDRRDGYTF. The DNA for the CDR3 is TGTGCCAGGGGGGACAGGCGAGATGGCTACACCTTC.

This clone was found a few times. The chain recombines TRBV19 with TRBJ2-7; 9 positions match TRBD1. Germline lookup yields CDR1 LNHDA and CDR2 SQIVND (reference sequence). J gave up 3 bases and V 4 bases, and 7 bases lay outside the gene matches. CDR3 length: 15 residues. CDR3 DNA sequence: TGTGCCAGTAGTACCACCGGGACAGGGATCTACGAGCAGTACTTC. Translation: CASSTTGTGIYEQYF.

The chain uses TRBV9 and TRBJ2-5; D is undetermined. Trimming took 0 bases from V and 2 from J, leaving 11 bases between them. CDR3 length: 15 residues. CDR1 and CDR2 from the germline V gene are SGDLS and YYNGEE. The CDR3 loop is CASSVGIAVQETQYF. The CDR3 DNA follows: TGTGCCAGCAGCGTAGGTATTGCGGTGCAAGAGACCCAGTACTTC.

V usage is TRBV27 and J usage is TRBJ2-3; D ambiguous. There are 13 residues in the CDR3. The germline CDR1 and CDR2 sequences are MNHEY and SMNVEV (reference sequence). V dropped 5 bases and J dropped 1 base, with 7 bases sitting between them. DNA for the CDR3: TGTGCCAGCAGTCCCGGGCGCACAGATACGCAGTATTTT. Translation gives CASSPGRTDTQYF.

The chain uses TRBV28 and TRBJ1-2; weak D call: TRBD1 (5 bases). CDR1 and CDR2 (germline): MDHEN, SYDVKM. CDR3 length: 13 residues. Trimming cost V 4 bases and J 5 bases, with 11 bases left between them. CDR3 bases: TGTGCCAGCAGTTCGGGGGATAAATATGGCTACACCTTC. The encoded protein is CASSSGDKYGYTF.

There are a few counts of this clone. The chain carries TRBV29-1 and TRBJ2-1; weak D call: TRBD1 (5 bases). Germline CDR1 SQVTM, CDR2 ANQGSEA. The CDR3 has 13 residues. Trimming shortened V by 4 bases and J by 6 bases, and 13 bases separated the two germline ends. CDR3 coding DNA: TGCAGCGTTGCCGTCCAGGGTGGCAATGAGCAGTTCTTC. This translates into CSVAVQGGNEQFF.

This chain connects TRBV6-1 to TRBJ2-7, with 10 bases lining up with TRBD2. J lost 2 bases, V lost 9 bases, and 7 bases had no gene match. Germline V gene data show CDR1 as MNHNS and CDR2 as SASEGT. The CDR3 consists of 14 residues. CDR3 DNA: TGTGCCAGTAACCTAGCGGGAGCTCCCTACGAGCAGTACTTC. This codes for CASNLAGAPYEQYF.

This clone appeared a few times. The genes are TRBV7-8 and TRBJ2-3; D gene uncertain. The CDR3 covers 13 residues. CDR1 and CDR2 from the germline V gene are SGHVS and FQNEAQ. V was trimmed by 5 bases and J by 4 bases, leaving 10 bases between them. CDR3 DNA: TGTGCCAGCAGCCTCGGACGAGCAGATACGCAGTATTTT. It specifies CASSLGRADTQYF.

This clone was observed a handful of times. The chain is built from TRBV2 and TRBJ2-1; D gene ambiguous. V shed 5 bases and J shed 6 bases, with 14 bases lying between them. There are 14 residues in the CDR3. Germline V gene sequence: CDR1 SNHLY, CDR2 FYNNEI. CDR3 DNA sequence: TGTGCCAGCAGTTCTGGGGAATTTGTCAATGAGCAGTTCTTC. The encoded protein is CASSSGEFVNEQFF.

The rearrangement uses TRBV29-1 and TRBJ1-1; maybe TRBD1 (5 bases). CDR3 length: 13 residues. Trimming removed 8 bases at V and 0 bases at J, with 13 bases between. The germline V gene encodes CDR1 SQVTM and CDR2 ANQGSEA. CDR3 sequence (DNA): TGCAGCTCGAGGGGACTTATGAACACTGAAGCTTTCTTT. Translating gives CSSRGLMNTEAFF.

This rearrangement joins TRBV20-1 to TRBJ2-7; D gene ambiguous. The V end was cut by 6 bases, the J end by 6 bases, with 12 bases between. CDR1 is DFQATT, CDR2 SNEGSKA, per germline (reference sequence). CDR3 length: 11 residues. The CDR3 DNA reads TGCAGTGCCATCATGTCATCCGAGCAGTACTTC. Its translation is CSAIMSSEQYF.

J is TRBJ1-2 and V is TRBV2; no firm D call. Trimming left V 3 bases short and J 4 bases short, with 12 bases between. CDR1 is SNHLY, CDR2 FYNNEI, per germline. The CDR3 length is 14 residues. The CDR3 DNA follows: TGTGCCAGCAGTGACCGTCGGCTGACCTATGGCTACACCTTC. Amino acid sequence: CASSDRRLTYGYTF.

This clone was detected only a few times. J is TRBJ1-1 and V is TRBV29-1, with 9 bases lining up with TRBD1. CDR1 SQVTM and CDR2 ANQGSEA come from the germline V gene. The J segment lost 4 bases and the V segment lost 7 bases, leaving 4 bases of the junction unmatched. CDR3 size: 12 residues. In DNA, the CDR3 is TGCAGCGCGGGGACAGGGAGCACTGAAGCTTTCTTT. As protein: CSAGTGSTEAFF. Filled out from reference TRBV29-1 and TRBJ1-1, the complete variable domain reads SAVISQKPSRDICQRGTSLTIQCQVDSQVTMMFWYRQQPGQSLTLIATANQGSEATYESGFVIDKFPISRPNLTFSTLTVSNMSPEDSSIYLCSAGTGSTEAFFGQGTRLTVV.